These 26 T cell receptor beta chains share one sample of origin, sequenced in a study of cytomegalovirus exposure and HLA in healthy donors. PCR used 60 Vbeta primers and 13 Jbeta primers. Generated by immunoSEQ multiplex PCR, the TCRdb table keeps only in-frame clones and is missing some. The sample gives about 120,000 clones, approximately 78% of which show up once; around 2% is in the top ten. Source material: PBMCs. These receptors originate from a man between 40 and 49 years old in good health and CMV-seronegative.

This sequence joins TRBV29-1 and TRBJ2-7, with 7 nucleotides matching TRBD2. Germline V gene sequence: CDR1 SQVTM, CDR2 ANQGSEA. V was clipped by 3 bases and J by 3 bases; unmatched bases: 11. The CDR3 is 15 residues long. The CDR3 spells CSVDFQAGVNYEQYF. CDR3 sequence (DNA): TGCAGCGTTGATTTCCAGGCGGGAGTTAACTACGAGCAGTACTTC.

The chain recombines TRBV11-1 with TRBJ2-7; the D is unclear. The CDR3 contains 13 residues. V was pared by 5 bases and J by 4 bases, with 12 bases between. Germline loops: CDR1 SGHAT, CDR2 FQDESV (reference sequence). DNA of the CDR3: TGTGCCAGCAGCGGTAGCCCCAAGTACGAGCAGTACTTC. This codes for CASSGSPKYEQYF.

CDR3 sequence (DNA): TGTGCCGGCAATAGCGGGGGGGCCGATGAGCAGTTCTTC. This gives the protein CAGNSGGADEQFF. The rearrangement joins TRBV6-1 to TRBJ2-1; the match to TRBD2 covers 11 bases. Germline V gene sequence: CDR1 MNHNS, CDR2 SASEGT. Germline trimming cut 11 bases from V and 8 bases from J; bases unmatched to any gene: 8. This CDR3 is built from 13 residues.

J is TRBJ2-2 and V is TRBV7-2; D is undetermined. CDR1 and CDR2 from the germline V gene are SGHTA and FQGNSA. The ends were cut back, 3 bases at V and 4 bases at J, with 12 bases in the middle. This CDR3 is built from 15 residues. The CDR3 DNA sequence: TGTGCCAGCAGCTTGTTCCAGTCAGGCACCGGGGAGCTGTTTTTT. The encoded protein is CASSLFQSGTGELFF. Variable domain in full (rest from reference TRBV7-2 and TRBJ2-2): GAGVSQSPSNKVTEKGKDVELRCDPISGHTALYWYRQSLGQGLEFLIYFQGNSAPDKSGLPSDRFSAERTGGSVSTLTIQRTQQEDSAVYLCASSLFQSGTGELFFGEGSRLTVL.

This clone came up once. The chain uses TRBV5-3 and TRBJ1-1; D is unresolved. TRBV5-3 belongs to the ORF category, with a function that is uncertain. The CDR3 has 13 amino acids. Trimming stripped 5 bases from V and 0 bases from J, with 8 bases between. DNA of the CDR3: TGTGCCAGAAGTTGGGCCTTGAACACTGAAGCTTTCTTT. Protein product: CARSWALNTEAFF.

As concerns this clone: Its ends do not fully match the called genes, so a read error is possible. V is TRBV19 and J is TRBJ2-6; a possible D gene is TRBD1 (6 bases). The CDR3 covers 16 residues. Germline CDR1 LNHDA, CDR2 SQIVND (reference sequence). The chain's CDR3 is CASSEQGSGGANGLTF. DNA for the CDR3: TGTGCCAGTAGTGAACAGGGAAGTGGTGGGGCCAACGGCCTGACTTTC.

The V gene is TRBV27, the J gene TRBJ1-2; no firm D call. CDR1 is MNHEY, CDR2 SMNVEV, per germline (reference sequence). V dropped 3 bases and J dropped 0 bases, with 8 bases sitting between them. This CDR3 is 14 amino acids long. The CDR3 loop reads CASSFDGANYGYTF. The CDR3 DNA reads as TGTGCCAGCAGTTTCGACGGAGCTAACTATGGCTACACCTTC.

The chain uses TRBV11-2 and TRBJ2-2, with 8 positions matching TRBD1. The germline gives CDR1 SGHAT, CDR2 FQNNGV. CDR3 length: 15 amino acids. J lost 7 bases, V lost 4 bases, and 8 bases had no gene match. This CDR3 is CASSSFGQGDGELFF. CDR3 in DNA: TGTGCCAGCAGCTCCTTCGGACAGGGCGACGGGGAGCTGTTTTTT. Full variable domain (remainder filled in from reference TRBV11-2 and TRBJ2-2): EAGVAQSPRYKIIEKRQSVAFWCNPISGHATLYWYQQILGQGPKLLIQFQNNGVVDDSQLPKDRFSAERLKGVDSTLKIQPAKLEDSAVYLCASSSFGQGDGELFFGEGSRLTVL.

The rearrangement links TRBV2 to TRBJ2-7; D is uncertain. The CDR3 covers 12 residues. Per the germline V gene, CDR1 is SNHLY and CDR2 is FYNNEI. Trimming left V 7 bases short and J 3 bases short, with 10 bases between. CDR3 amino acids: CASTLLFYEQYF. Here the CDR3 DNA reads TGTGCCAGCACCCTGCTATTCTACGAGCAGTACTTC.

In its sample, this clone was seen once. The chain is built from TRBV7-2 and TRBJ2-3, with D maybe TRBD2 (6 bases). The V end was cut by 2 bases, the J end by 3 bases, with 9 bases between. The germline V gene encodes CDR1 SGHTA and CDR2 FQGNSA. The CDR3 extends over 14 amino acids. This chain's CDR3 is CASSLSGGTDTQYF. CDR3 coding DNA: TGTGCCAGCAGCTTATCCGGGGGAACAGATACGCAGTATTTT.

The chain is built from TRBV30 and TRBJ1-5; weak D call: TRBD1 (5 bases). The V end lost 2 bases, the J end lost 5 bases, and 16 bases lay between the germline ends. This CDR3 has 15 amino acids. Germline V CDR1 and CDR2: GTSNPN, SVGIG (reference sequence). The CDR3 loop is CAWSLTQGGDQPQHF. The CDR3 bases are TGTGCCTGGAGTTTAACGCAGGGAGGGGATCAGCCCCAGCATTTT. Supplemented by reference TRBV30 and TRBJ1-5, the full variable domain reads SQTIHQWPATLVQPVGSPLSLECTVEGTSNPNLYWYRQAAGRGLQLLFYSVGIGQISSEVPQNLSASRPQDRQFILSSKKLLLSDSGFYLCAWSLTQGGDQPQHFGDGTRLSIL.

This clone was seen once. The rearrangement joins TRBV28 to TRBJ1-2, with D tentatively TRBD1 (6 bases). The CDR3 contains 13 residues. In germline, CDR1 is MDHEN, CDR2 SYDVKM. The ends were cut back, 6 bases at V and 2 bases at J, with 10 bases in the middle. The CDR3 region has the DNA TGTGCCAGCAGGGTCGGACAGAACTATGGCTACACCTTC. It encodes CASRVGQNYGYTF.

The genes are TRBV10-1 and TRBJ2-1, with D uncertain. CDR1 WNHNN and CDR2 SYGVQD come from the germline V gene (reference sequence). V was trimmed by 4 bases and J by 4 bases, leaving 14 bases between them. This CDR3 comprises 15 residues. The CDR3 DNA reads TGCGCCAGCAGTGTCTCACAGAATGGTTACAATGAGCAGTTCTTC. This encodes CASSVSQNGYNEQFF.

The rearrangement links TRBV5-1 to TRBJ2-2; D is possibly TRBD2 (5 bases). Germline values: CDR1 SGHRS, CDR2 YFSETQ. CDR3 size: 15 residues. Trimming left V 4 bases short and J 1 base short, with 11 bases between. The CDR3 sequence: CASSGGYENTGELFF. The CDR3 DNA follows: TGCGCCAGCAGCGGCGGGTATGAGAACACCGGGGAGCTGTTTTTT.

This clone was picked up one time. The chain is built from TRBV19 and TRBJ2-2, with D possibly being TRBD1 (5 bases). CDR1 and CDR2 from the germline V gene are LNHDA and SQIVND (reference sequence). The CDR3 extends over 15 amino acids. V lost 7 bases to trimming and J lost 0 bases, with 12 bases between them. CDR3 bases: TGTGCCAGTACTGTTGGGGCCCCGAACACCGGGGAGCTGTTTTTT. The encoded protein is CASTVGAPNTGELFF.

J is TRBJ2-2 and V is TRBV19; weak D call: TRBD2 (5 bases). The germline gives CDR1 LNHDA, CDR2 SQIVND (reference sequence). There are 14 residues in the CDR3. The germline V and J ends were trimmed by 2 bases and 8 bases, with 12 bases remaining between them. In DNA, the CDR3 is TGTGCCAGTAGTATAAAGGTGGGGAGTGGGGAGCTGTTTTTT. Amino acid sequence: CASSIKVGSGELFF.

The gene calls are TRBV10-3 and TRBJ1-5; 7 positions match TRBD1. The ends lost 8 bases at V and 7 bases at J; junction bases unmatched: 11. Germline CDR1 and CDR2: ENHRY and SYGVKD. The CDR3 has 14 amino acids. This CDR3 is CAIGSEGARQPQHF. The CDR3 DNA reads as TGTGCCATCGGTTCCGAGGGGGCGAGGCAGCCCCAGCATTTT.

CDR3 nucleotides: TGTGCCAGCAGCTTATATCCCCGGGAGGTGGTTTCCGGGGAGCTGTTTTTT. Its protein is CASSLYPREVVSGELFF. The chain has TRBV7-3 and TRBJ2-2; 7 nucleotides match TRBD2. After removal of 2 bases from V and 6 bases from J, the junction contained 12 bases not matched to a gene. The CDR3 consists of 17 residues. Germline assignment: CDR1 SGHTA and CDR2 FQGTGA.

The chain recombines TRBV28 with TRBJ1-2, with D perhaps TRBD1 (5 bases). Germline V lookup: CDR1 MDHEN, CDR2 SYDVKM. The length of the CDR3 is 13 residues. With 7 bases removed from V and 6 bases from J, the gap between germline ends came to 15 bases. The CDR3 sequence is CASKRTGINGYTF. CDR3 DNA: TGTGCCAGCAAACGAACAGGTATCAATGGCTACACCTTC.

In this sample, this clone turned up a few times. The V call is TRBV5-1, the J call TRBJ2-5, with D perhaps matching TRBD2 (6 bases). This CDR3 is 14 amino acids long. CDR1 and CDR2 (germline): SGHRS, YFSETQ. Between the trimmed V and J ends, which lost 0 bases and 1 base, there was a span of 7 bases. This CDR3 reads CASSLAGSQETQYF. The CDR3 coding sequence is TGCGCCAGCAGCTTGGCCGGGAGCCAAGAGACCCAGTACTTC.

The chain links TRBV19 to TRBJ2-5; D gene unclear. CDR1 and CDR2 from the germline V gene are LNHDA and SQIVND (reference sequence). The CDR3 loop spans 14 amino acids. V was cut by 2 bases and J by 4 bases, with 11 bases left in between. The CDR3 region is CASSISWAGETQYF. In DNA form, the CDR3 reads TGTGCCAGTAGTATATCGTGGGCCGGAGAGACCCAGTACTTC.

To note about this clone: The CDR3 does not close with the conserved phenylalanine or tryptophan, likely indicating a read error. The DNA is left out, because the CDR3 cannot be placed on it with certainty; the CDR3 is given as TCRdb lists it. The chain carries TRBV7-9 and TRBJ1-2; TRBD1 is taken as the D call from the table, unchecked against the DNA. Germline V lookup: CDR1 SEHNR, CDR2 FQNEAQ (reference sequence). 12 amino acids form the CDR3, both terminal residues included. CDR3 amino acids: CASSSDRGIPEL.

The V gene is TRBV7-8, the J gene TRBJ2-7; 7 positions match TRBD1. The CDR3 extends over 14 amino acids. Per germline, CDR1 SGHVS and CDR2 FQNEAQ. V trimming: 5 bases; J trimming: 3 bases; junction bases outside the gene matches: 7. CDR3 bases: TGTGCCAGCAGCATGGGGGACAGCCTCTACGAGCAGTACTTC. Protein product: CASSMGDSLYEQYF.

The V and J genes are TRBV7-9 and TRBJ1-3; possibly TRBD1 for D (5 bases). Germline-derived CDR1 and CDR2 are SEHNR and FQNEAQ (reference sequence). V was pared by 5 bases and J by 2 bases, with 13 bases between. The CDR3 runs 15 residues. In nucleotides, the CDR3 is TGTGCCAGCAGCGGCCGAGGGACTCCTGGAAACACCATATATTTT. This sequence encodes CASSGRGTPGNTIYF.

J is TRBJ1-3 and V is TRBV6-5; 7 bases map to TRBD1. The CDR3 length is 14 residues. After removal of 5 bases from V and 2 bases from J, the junction contained 3 bases not matched to a gene. CDR1 and CDR2 from the germline V gene are MNHEY and SVGAGI. Here the CDR3 reads CASSADRAGNTIYF. The CDR3 DNA follows: TGTGCCAGCAGTGCCGACAGGGCTGGAAACACCATATATTTT.

This rearrangement joins TRBV28 to TRBJ2-3, with TRBD2 identical over 8 bases. This CDR3 spans 15 amino acids. Germline CDR1 is MDHEN and CDR2 is SYDVKM. J gave up 1 base and V 7 bases, and 7 bases lay outside the gene matches. The CDR3 region is CASIVGGAGTDTQYF. The CDR3, as DNA: TGTGCCAGCATAGTCGGGGGGGCGGGCACAGATACGCAGTATTTT.